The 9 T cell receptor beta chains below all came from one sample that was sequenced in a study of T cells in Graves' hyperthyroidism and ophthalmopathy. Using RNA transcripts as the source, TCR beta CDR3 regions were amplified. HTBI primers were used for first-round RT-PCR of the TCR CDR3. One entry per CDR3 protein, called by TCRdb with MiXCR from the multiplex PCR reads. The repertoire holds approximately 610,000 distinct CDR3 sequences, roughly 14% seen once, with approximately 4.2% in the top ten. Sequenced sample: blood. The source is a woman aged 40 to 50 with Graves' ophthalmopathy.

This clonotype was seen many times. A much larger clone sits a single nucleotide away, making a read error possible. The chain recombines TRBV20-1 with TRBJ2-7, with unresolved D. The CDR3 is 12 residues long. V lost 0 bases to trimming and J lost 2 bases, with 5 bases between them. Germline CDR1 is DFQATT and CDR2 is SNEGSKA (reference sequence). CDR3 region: CSARDFPYEQYF. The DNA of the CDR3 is TGCAGTGCTAGAGATTTTCCCTACGAGCAGTACTTC.

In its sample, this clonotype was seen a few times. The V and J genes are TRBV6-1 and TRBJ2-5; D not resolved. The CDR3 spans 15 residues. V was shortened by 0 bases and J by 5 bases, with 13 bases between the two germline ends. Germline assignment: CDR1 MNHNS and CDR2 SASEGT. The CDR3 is CASSEADSRYETQYF. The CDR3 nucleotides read TGTGCCAGCAGTGAAGCCGACTCCCGGTATGAGACCCAGTACTTC.

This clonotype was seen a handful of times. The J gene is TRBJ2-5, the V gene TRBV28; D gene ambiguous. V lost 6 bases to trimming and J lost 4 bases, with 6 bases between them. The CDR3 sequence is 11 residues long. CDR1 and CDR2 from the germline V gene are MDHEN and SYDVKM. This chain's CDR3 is CASRGIETQYF. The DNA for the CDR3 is TGTGCCAGCAGGGGAATAGAGACCCAGTACTTC.

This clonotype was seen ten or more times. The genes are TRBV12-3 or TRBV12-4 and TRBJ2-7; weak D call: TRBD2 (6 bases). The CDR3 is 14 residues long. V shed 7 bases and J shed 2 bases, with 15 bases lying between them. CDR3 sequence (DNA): TGTGCCAGCACTCCAATGGCGGGGCCCTACGAGCAGTACTTC. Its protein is CASTPMAGPYEQYF.

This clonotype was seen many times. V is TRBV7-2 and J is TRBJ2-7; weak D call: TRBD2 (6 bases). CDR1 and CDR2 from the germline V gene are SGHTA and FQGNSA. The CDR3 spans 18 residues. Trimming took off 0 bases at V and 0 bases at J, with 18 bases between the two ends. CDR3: CASSLALWGDSLSYEQYF. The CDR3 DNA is TGTGCCAGCAGCTTAGCGCTATGGGGGGACTCTCTCTCCTACGAGCAGTACTTC.

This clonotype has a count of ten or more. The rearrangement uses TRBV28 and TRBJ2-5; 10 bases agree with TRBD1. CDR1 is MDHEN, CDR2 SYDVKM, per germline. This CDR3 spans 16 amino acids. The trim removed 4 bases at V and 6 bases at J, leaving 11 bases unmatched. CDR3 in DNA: TGTGCCAGCAGTTCACGAATCCGGGACAGGGGAAAGACCCAGTACTTC. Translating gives CASSSRIRDRGKTQYF.

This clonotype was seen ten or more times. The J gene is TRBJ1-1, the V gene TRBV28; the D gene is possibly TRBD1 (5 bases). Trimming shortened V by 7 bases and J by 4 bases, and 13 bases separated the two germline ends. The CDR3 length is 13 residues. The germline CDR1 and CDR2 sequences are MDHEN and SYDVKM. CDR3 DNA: TGTGCCAGCACCCGGGGGGGGACCACTGAAGCTTTCTTT. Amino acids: CASTRGGTTEAFF. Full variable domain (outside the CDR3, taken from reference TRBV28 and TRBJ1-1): DVKVTQSSRYLVKRTGEKVFLECVQDMDHENMFWYRQDPGLGLRLIYFSYDVKMKEKGDIPEGYSVSREKKERFSLILESASTNQTSMYLCASTRGGTTEAFFGQGTRLTVV.

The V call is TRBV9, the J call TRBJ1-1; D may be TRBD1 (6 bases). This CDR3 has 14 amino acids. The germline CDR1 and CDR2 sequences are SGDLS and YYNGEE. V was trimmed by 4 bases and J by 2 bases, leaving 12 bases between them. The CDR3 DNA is TGTGCCAGCAGCAAATCAGGGGTTAACACTGAAGCTTTCTTT. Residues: CASSKSGVNTEAFF.

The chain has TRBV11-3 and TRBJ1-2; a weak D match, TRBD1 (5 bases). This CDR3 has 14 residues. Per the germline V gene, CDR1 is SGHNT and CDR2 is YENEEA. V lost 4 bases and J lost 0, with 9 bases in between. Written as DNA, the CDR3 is TGTGCCAGCAGCTCCAGGGCAGCTAACTATGGCTACACCTTC. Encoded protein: CASSSRAANYGYTF.